This T cell receptor (beta chain) was obtained from a study of radiotherapy plus CTLA-4 blockade in lung cancer. The method was immunoSEQ multiplex PCR; TCRdb's version includes in-frame clones alone and lacks a portion of them. Here the sample spans over 15,000 clones, more than 75% being singletons. V was pared by 3 bases and J by 6 bases, with 4 bases between. CDR3 length: 11 amino acids. Germline CDR1 and CDR2: MNHEY and SMNVEV (reference sequence). This specimen consisted of peripheral blood, obtained from a patient treated with radiotherapy plus ipilimumab. V and J are TRBV27 and TRBJ2-3; no definite D call. The origin of this receptor is a human donor with non-small cell lung cancer whose response to radiotherapy plus ipilimumab could not be evaluated. The CDR3 nucleotides are TGTGCCAGCAGTTTCAGGGATACGCAGTATTTT. Its translation is CASSFRDTQYF.